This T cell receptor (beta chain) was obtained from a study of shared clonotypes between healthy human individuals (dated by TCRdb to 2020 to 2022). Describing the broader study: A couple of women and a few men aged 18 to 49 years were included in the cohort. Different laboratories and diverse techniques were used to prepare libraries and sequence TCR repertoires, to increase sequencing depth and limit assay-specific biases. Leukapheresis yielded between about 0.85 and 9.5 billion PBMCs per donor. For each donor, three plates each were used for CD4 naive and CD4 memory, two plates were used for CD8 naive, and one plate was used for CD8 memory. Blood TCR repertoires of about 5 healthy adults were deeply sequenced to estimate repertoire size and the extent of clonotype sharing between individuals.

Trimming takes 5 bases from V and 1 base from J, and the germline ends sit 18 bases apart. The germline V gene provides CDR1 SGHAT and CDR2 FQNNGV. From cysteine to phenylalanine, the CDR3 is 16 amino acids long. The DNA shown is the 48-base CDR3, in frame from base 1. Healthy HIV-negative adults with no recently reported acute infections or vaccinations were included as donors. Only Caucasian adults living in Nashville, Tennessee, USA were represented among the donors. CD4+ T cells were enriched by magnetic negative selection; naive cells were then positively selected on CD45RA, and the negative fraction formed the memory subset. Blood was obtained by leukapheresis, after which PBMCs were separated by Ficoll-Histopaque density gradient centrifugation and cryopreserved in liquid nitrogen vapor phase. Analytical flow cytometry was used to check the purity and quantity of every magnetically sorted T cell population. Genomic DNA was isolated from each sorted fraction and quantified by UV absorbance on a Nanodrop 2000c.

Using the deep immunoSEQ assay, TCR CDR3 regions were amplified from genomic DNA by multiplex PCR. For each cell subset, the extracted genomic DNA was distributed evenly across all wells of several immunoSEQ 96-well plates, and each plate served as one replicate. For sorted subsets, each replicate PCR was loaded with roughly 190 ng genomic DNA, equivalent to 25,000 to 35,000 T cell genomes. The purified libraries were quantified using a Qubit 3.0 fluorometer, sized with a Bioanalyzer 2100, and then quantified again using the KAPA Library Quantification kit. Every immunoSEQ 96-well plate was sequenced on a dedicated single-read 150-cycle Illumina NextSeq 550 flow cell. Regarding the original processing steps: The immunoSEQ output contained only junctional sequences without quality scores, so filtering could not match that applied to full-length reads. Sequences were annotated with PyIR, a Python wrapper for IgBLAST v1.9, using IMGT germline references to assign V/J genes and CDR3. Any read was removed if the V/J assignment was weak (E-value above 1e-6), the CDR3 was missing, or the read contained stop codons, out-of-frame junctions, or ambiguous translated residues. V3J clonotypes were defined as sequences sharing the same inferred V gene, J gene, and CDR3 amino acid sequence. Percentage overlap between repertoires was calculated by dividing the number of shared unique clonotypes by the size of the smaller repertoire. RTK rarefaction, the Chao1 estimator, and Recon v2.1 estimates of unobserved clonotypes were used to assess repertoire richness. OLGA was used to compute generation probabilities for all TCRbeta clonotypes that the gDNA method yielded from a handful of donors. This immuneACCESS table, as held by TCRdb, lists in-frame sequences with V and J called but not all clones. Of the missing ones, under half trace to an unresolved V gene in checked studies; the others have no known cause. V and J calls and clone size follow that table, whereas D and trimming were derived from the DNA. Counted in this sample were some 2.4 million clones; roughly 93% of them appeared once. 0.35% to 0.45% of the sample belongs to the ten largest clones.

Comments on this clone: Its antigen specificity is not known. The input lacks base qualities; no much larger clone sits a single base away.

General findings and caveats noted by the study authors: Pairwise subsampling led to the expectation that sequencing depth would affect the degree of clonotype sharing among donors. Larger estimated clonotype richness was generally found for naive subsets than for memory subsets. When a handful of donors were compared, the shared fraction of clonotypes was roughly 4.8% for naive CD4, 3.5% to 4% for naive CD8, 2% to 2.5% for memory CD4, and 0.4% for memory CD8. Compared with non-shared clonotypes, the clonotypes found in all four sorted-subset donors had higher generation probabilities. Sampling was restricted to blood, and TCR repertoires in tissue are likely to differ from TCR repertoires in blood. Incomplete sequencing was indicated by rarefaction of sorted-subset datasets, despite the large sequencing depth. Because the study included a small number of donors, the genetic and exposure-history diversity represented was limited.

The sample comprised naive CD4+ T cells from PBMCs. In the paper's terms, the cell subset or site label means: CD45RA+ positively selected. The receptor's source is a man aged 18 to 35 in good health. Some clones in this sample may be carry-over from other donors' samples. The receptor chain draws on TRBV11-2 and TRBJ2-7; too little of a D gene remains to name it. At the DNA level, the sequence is TGTGCCAGCAGCCCCCTGCAAGGGCAAAAGTCCTACGAGCAGTACTTC. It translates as CASSPLQGQKSYEQYF.